The next 17 T cell receptor beta chains were all read from a single sample in a study of cytomegalovirus exposure and HLA in healthy donors. A multiplex PCR was run with 60 Vbeta primers and 13 Jbeta primers. TCRdb keeps only in-frame clones here, not all; method: immunoSEQ multiplex PCR. The sample has 75,000 to 95,000 clones; over 65% are singletons. Sequenced input: PBMCs. The source of these receptors is a man over 45 in good health and CMV-seronegative.

This rearrangement joins TRBV30 to TRBJ2-4; TRBD2 matches 15 bases. Trimming at V came to 1 base and at J to 3 bases, leaving 10 bases not matched to a gene. Germline V gives CDR1 GTSNPN, CDR2 SVGIG (reference sequence). The CDR3 sequence is 19 residues long. The CDR3 nucleotides are TGTGCCTGGAGTGCCCCGGGACTAGCGGGGGGCAGGGACAAAAACATTCAGTACTTC. Its translation: CAWSAPGLAGGRDKNIQYF.

The chain combines TRBV30 with TRBJ1-1; D not resolved. Germline assignment: CDR1 GTSNPN and CDR2 SVGIG (reference sequence). This CDR3 is built from 14 residues. The V end was cut by 8 bases, the J end by 8 bases, with 24 bases between. The CDR3 coding sequence is TGTGCCGGGCTTAAGATCAGGTTGAGTCCCGAAGCTTTCTTT. Its protein is CAGLKIRLSPEAFF. The whole variable domain, remainder taken from reference TRBV30 and TRBJ1-1, is SQTIHQWPATLVQPVGSPLSLECTVEGTSNPNLYWYRQAAGRGLQLLFYSVGIGQISSEVPQNLSASRPQDRQFILSSKKLLLSDSGFYLCAGLKIRLSPEAFFGQGTRLTVV.

This rearrangement joins TRBV9 to TRBJ1-2, with a tentative D call TRBD1 (6 bases). The V end was cut by 3 bases, the J end by 5 bases, with 23 bases between. Germline loops: CDR1 SGDLS, CDR2 YYNGEE. This CDR3 is 17 amino acids long. CDR3 DNA: TGTGCCAGCAGCGCGGGGGGGGCTTTCGGACCGGGATATGGCTACACCTTC. Protein product: CASSAGGAFGPGYGYTF.

The chain is built from TRBV19 and TRBJ2-1, with 9 bases identical to TRBD2. This CDR3 is built from 21 residues. J was trimmed by 0 bases and V by 5 bases; bases with no gene match: 20. Germline-derived CDR1 and CDR2 are LNHDA and SQIVND (reference sequence). The chain's CDR3 is CASSPRGGGGARGSSYNEQFF. In nucleotides, the CDR3 is TGTGCCAGTAGTCCACGAGGGGGCGGGGGGGCCCGTGGTAGCTCCTACAATGAGCAGTTCTTC.

The rearrangement joins TRBV27 to TRBJ2-5; D might be TRBD1 (6 bases). Per the germline V gene, CDR1 is MNHEY and CDR2 is SMNVEV (reference sequence). With 4 bases removed from V and 4 bases from J, the gap between germline ends came to 16 bases. CDR3 length equals 15 residues. CDR3 residues: CASSSARGKLETQYF. CDR3 sequence (DNA): TGTGCCAGCAGTTCCGCCAGGGGCAAGTTAGAGACCCAGTACTTC.

There are a few counts of this clone. The rearrangement uses TRBV10-3 and TRBJ2-6; the D gene is possibly TRBD1 (5 bases). CDR3 size: 15 residues. Germline CDR1 ENHRY, CDR2 SYGVKD. Trimming took off 6 bases at V and 2 bases at J, with 11 bases between the two ends. The CDR3 protein is CAIRDNRTGANVLTF. In DNA form, the CDR3 reads TGTGCCATCAGGGACAACAGGACTGGGGCCAACGTCCTGACTTTC.

The rearrangement links TRBV5-1 to TRBJ1-1; possible D gene TRBD1, 6 bases. Germline V lookup: CDR1 SGHRS, CDR2 YFSETQ. Between the trimmed V and J ends, which lost 0 bases and 6 bases, there was a span of 15 bases. This CDR3 region has 15 residues. CDR3 DNA sequence: TGCGCCAGCAGCTTGGATCAGGGGCGCATCGCTGAAGCTTTCTTT. This sequence encodes CASSLDQGRIAEAFF.

The genes are TRBV5-4 and TRBJ2-3; TRBD1 might be the D (6 bases). In germline, CDR1 is SGHNT, CDR2 YYREEE (reference sequence). The length of the CDR3 is 15 residues. Trimming took 2 bases from V and 3 from J, leaving 13 bases between them. The CDR3 DNA reads as TGTGCCAGCAGCTTCGACAGAGGGGGAACAGATACGCAGTATTTT. Residues: CASSFDRGGTDTQYF.

This chain links TRBV19 with TRBJ1-5, with 8 bases lining up with TRBD1. Germline CDR1 and CDR2: LNHDA and SQIVND (reference sequence). The CDR3 covers 15 residues. Trimming cost V 7 bases and J 3 bases; bases outside gene matches: 8. The CDR3 region is CASTPLDRDNQPQHF. DNA for the CDR3: TGTGCCAGTACGCCTCTGGACAGGGACAATCAGCCCCAGCATTTT.

In nucleotides, the CDR3 is TGTGCCTGGAGCGCAGGGACGGGGGTCTATGGCTACACCTTC. Translated, it gives CAWSAGTGVYGYTF. The chain is built from TRBV30 and TRBJ1-2, with a weak D call TRBD1 (5 bases). Germline-derived CDR1 and CDR2 are GTSNPN and SVGIG (reference sequence). This CDR3 contains 14 residues. The V end was cut by 3 bases, the J end by 4 bases, with 15 bases between.

The gene calls are TRBV7-2 and TRBJ1-2; TRBD1 is a possible D gene (6 bases). The CDR3 has 13 residues. V shed 6 bases and J shed 8 bases, with 16 bases lying between them. The germline V gene has CDR1 SGHTA and CDR2 FQGNSA. The CDR3 here is CASSWGQEKGYTF. The CDR3 DNA follows: TGTGCCAGCAGTTGGGGGCAGGAGAAGGGCTACACCTTC.

The chain couples TRBV5-4 to TRBJ2-5, with 7 bases that match TRBD2. Near its end, the DNA agrees better with TRBJ2-7, so the J call may be wrong. The germline gives CDR1 SGHNT, CDR2 YYREEE (reference sequence). The CDR3 is 13 amino acids. The CDR3 DNA reads TGTGCCAGCAGCTTGAAGGGAGGGTACGAGCAGTACTTC. This translates into CASSLKGGYEQYF.

With regard to this clone: Other nucleotide sequences in the sample specify the same CDR3. This CDR3 reads CASSSTGGSGNTIYF. CDR3 nucleotide sequence: TGTGCCAGCAGCTCGACAGGCGGCTCTGGAAACACCATATATTTT. The V call is TRBV28, the J call TRBJ1-3; perhaps TRBD1 as D (6 bases). The length of the CDR3 is 15 residues. Germline V gives CDR1 MDHEN, CDR2 SYDVKM. V was cut by 6 bases and J by 0 bases, with 12 bases left in between.

The chain couples TRBV6-4 to TRBJ2-3, with 9 bases identical to TRBD2. The V and J ends lost 6 bases and 0 bases, in that order; junction bases with no gene match: 4. Germline loops: CDR1 MRHNA, CDR2 SNTAGT. The CDR3 runs 15 residues. The CDR3 reads CASRKRGESTDTQYF. The CDR3 DNA sequence: TGTGCCAGCAGGAAGCGGGGGGAGAGCACAGATACGCAGTATTTT.

The genes are TRBV5-4 and TRBJ1-4; possibly TRBD1 for D (5 bases). The V and J ends lost 3 bases and 5 bases respectively, with 14 bases between them. Per germline, CDR1 SGHNT and CDR2 YYREEE (reference sequence). There are 15 residues in the CDR3. This CDR3 is CASSWGLRENEKLFF. The DNA for the CDR3 is TGTGCCAGCAGCTGGGGACTGAGGGAAAATGAAAAACTGTTTTTT.

The V gene is TRBV19, the J gene TRBJ2-1; tentatively, D is TRBD2 (5 bases). V lost 4 bases to trimming and J lost 7 bases, with 17 bases between them. The CDR3 loop spans 15 amino acids. CDR1 and CDR2 from the germline V gene are LNHDA and SQIVND (reference sequence). The chain's CDR3 is CASSTSVAGRNEQFF. CDR3 bases: TGTGCCAGTAGTACCTCGGTGGCGGGTCGGAATGAGCAGTTCTTC.

V and J are TRBV5-1 and TRBJ2-7, with 9 positions matching TRBD1. The CDR3 covers 14 residues. Germline CDR1 SGHRS, CDR2 YFSETQ. V shed 0 bases, J shed 4 bases, and the junction held 2 bases outside the gene matches. The CDR3 region has the DNA TGCGCCAGCAGCTTGGGGACAGGGGTTTACGAGCAGTACTTC. This sequence encodes CASSLGTGVYEQYF.